Following are 14 T cell receptor beta chains from one sample sequenced in a study of cytomegalovirus exposure and HLA in healthy donors. The PCR used 60 Vbeta and 13 Jbeta primers. The method was immunoSEQ multiplex PCR; TCRdb's version includes in-frame clones alone and lacks a portion of them. The sample lists a few hundred thousand clones, 80% occurring once. Sequenced sample: PBMCs. The receptors stem from a girl aged 2 to 9 in good health and CMV-seronegative.

In its sample, this clone was seen a few times. Germline is not matched at one junction end, which may reflect a read error. The chain is built from TRBV20-1 and TRBJ2-7; tentative D call: TRBD1 (7 bases). The CDR3 is 10 residues long. Germline V lookup: CDR1 DFQATT, CDR2 SNEGSKA (reference sequence). This CDR3 reads CSAPGGQRDF. In nucleotides, the CDR3 is TGCAGTGCTCCCGGGGGACAGAGAGACTTC.

This rearrangement joins TRBV19 to TRBJ2-2; 13 bases are shared with TRBD2. This CDR3 spans 15 amino acids. V lost 9 bases, J lost 9 bases, and 10 bases stayed unmatched. In germline, CDR1 is LNHDA, CDR2 SQIVND (reference sequence). For the CDR3, the DNA is TGTGCCAGCCGGACTAGCGGGAGACCGCGCCGGGAGCTGTTTTTT. This codes for CASRTSGRPRRELFF.

The rearrangement uses TRBV4-1 and TRBJ1-6; tentative D call: TRBD1 (6 bases). Germline values: CDR1 MGHRA, CDR2 YSYEKL. Trimming cost V 3 bases and J 10 bases, with 10 bases left between them. The CDR3 contains 13 residues. The CDR3 DNA sequence: TGCGCCAGCAGCCAGGACAGAGGATCACCCCTCCACTTT. Protein product: CASSQDRGSPLHF.

The chain employs TRBV27 and TRBJ2-2, with D perhaps TRBD1 (6 bases). The V end lost 7 bases, the J end lost 7 bases, and 16 bases lay between the germline ends. The length of the CDR3 is 14 residues. Germline lookup yields CDR1 MNHEY and CDR2 SMNVEV (reference sequence). CDR3 DNA: TGTGCCAGCAACCCGAGGGGGATGGGCGGGGAGCTGTTTTTT. It yields the protein CASNPRGMGGELFF.

The V gene is TRBV2, the J gene TRBJ1-6; 9 bases are a match to TRBD1. With V trimmed by 5 bases and J by 9 bases, 8 bases remained unmatched. Looked up from germline, CDR1 is SNHLY and CDR2 is FYNNEI. The CDR3 extends over 15 amino acids. CDR3 in amino acids: CASSKLDRGGSPLHF. The CDR3 DNA reads as TGTGCCAGCAGTAAATTGGACAGGGGCGGTTCACCCCTCCACTTT.

This chain uses TRBV5-1 with TRBJ1-2; D unclear. V was cut by 0 bases and J by 2 bases, with 8 bases left in between. Per germline, CDR1 SGHRS and CDR2 YFSETQ. This CDR3 has 14 amino acids. The CDR3 is CASSLAGENYGYTF. The CDR3 DNA is TGCGCCAGCAGCTTGGCTGGGGAGAACTATGGCTACACCTTC.

The gene calls are TRBV7-9 and TRBJ1-2; D is unresolved. The CDR3 is 15 residues long. Germline-derived CDR1 and CDR2 are SEHNR and FQNEAQ (reference sequence). V lost 1 base, J lost 0 bases, and 9 bases lay in between. The CDR3 here is CASSLGASPNYGYTF. CDR3 in DNA: TGTGCCAGCAGCTTAGGGGCCAGCCCTAACTATGGCTACACCTTC.

This rearrangement joins TRBV9 to TRBJ2-1, with 7 positions matching TRBD2. The CDR3 sequence is 15 residues long. CDR1 and CDR2 from the germline V gene are SGDLS and YYNGEE. After removal of 4 bases from V and 4 bases from J, the junction contained 8 bases not matched to a gene. CDR3 nucleotides: TGTGCCAGCAGCCCCCGGGTAGCGGGTTACAATGAGCAGTTCTTC. Its translation: CASSPRVAGYNEQFF.

The chain employs TRBV7-3 and TRBJ2-1, with 8 bases fitting TRBD1. With V trimmed by 4 bases and J by 7 bases, 12 bases remained unmatched. CDR3 length: 16 residues. Germline V CDR1 and CDR2: SGHTA, FQGTGA. The CDR3 reads CASSSGQGQGKNEQFF. In DNA, the CDR3 is TGTGCCAGCAGCTCAGGACAGGGTCAGGGTAAAAATGAGCAGTTCTTC.

The chain carries TRBV25-1 and TRBJ2-1; TRBD2 aligns across 9 bases. Germline V lookup: CDR1 MGHDK, CDR2 SYGVNS. Trimming took 5 bases from V and 7 from J; bases not matched to a gene: 6. The CDR3 totals 14 residues. In DNA form, the CDR3 reads TGTGCCAGCAGTATCTCTAGCGGGACGAATGAGCAGTTCTTC. Protein: CASSISSGTNEQFF.

This clone was detected only a few times. This sequence joins TRBV11-1 and TRBJ2-1; TRBD1 matches 7 bases. V trimming: 1 base; J trimming: 4 bases; junction bases outside the gene matches: 7. CDR3 size: 16 residues. Germline loops: CDR1 SGHAT, CDR2 FQDESV (reference sequence). CDR3 coding DNA: TGTGCCAGCAGCTTAGGACAGGGCTTAGGATACAATGAGCAGTTCTTC. It codes for CASSLGQGLGYNEQFF.

The chain recombines TRBV28 with TRBJ1-2, with TRBD1 as a possible D gene (5 bases). The CDR3 extends over 14 amino acids. Germline loops: CDR1 MDHEN, CDR2 SYDVKM. Between the trimmed V and J ends, which lost 6 bases and 2 bases, there was a span of 13 bases. CDR3 residues: CASRPTVGNYGYTF. CDR3 bases: TGTGCCAGCAGACCGACAGTAGGAAACTATGGCTACACCTTC.

V is TRBV9 and J is TRBJ1-4; possible D gene TRBD1, 5 bases. Trimming cost V 0 bases and J 7 bases, with 16 bases left between them. The CDR3 is made up of 16 amino acids. CDR1 and CDR2 (germline): SGDLS, YYNGEE. This chain's CDR3 is CASSVDPAGWGEKLFF. The CDR3 coding sequence is TGTGCCAGCAGCGTAGACCCCGCAGGGTGGGGTGAAAAACTGTTTTTT.

V usage is TRBV19 and J usage is TRBJ1-2, with D unresolved. The length of the CDR3 is 11 residues. V shed 6 bases and J shed 5 bases, with 7 bases lying between them. The germline gives CDR1 LNHDA, CDR2 SQIVND (reference sequence). CDR3 loop: CASRGSYGYTF. CDR3 bases: TGTGCCAGTAGAGGGAGTTATGGCTACACCTTC.